This T cell receptor (beta chain) was captured by sequencing in a study of blood T cell repertoires in COVID-19. Study background: The cDNA or gDNA used as material had been derived from T cells, B-cell-depleted T cells, or PBMCs.

Data came from immunoSEQ multiplex PCR; TCRdb stores just in-frame clones and leaves some out. The sample lists approximately 130,000 clones, approximately 86% occurring once. The source is a woman aged 45-59 years who had recovered from COVID-19. The sample consisted of PBMCs or T cells enriched from blood (not recorded which).

The CDR3 coding sequence is TGTGCCAGCAGCTTAGCAGGGGGAAGGCAGCCCCAGCATTTT. Protein sequence: CASSLAGGRQPQHF. This chain links TRBV11-2 with TRBJ1-5, with 7 bases fitting TRBD1. The germline gives CDR1 SGHAT, CDR2 FQNNGV. With 1 base clipped from V and 7 bases from J, the junction kept 4 bases outside the gene matches. This CDR3 region has 14 residues. Looking up the rest from reference TRBV11-2 and TRBJ1-5 gives the full variable domain: EAGVAQSPRYKIIEKRQSVAFWCNPISGHATLYWYQQILGQGPKLLIQFQNNGVVDDSQLPKDRFSAERLKGVDSTLKIQPAKLEDSAVYLCASSLAGGRQPQHFGDGTRLSIL.